The T cell receptor (beta chain) under discussion was sequenced for a study of CD8 T cells in ankylosing spondylitis. In this sample, this clonotype turned up many times. TCRdb re-analysed the 5' RACE reads in MiXCR, keeping a single row per CDR3 protein. This sample has 200,000 to 300,000 distinct CDR3 sequences, with around 7.8% found just once. The sequenced sample consisted of blood, either unsorted or a sorted T cell fraction (not recorded which). The source is a male donor with ankylosing spondylitis or in good health (not recorded which).

CDR3: CSAQRETGELFF. Here the CDR3 DNA reads TGCAGTGCACAGAGGGAAACCGGGGAGCTGTTTTTT. The chain links TRBV20-1 to TRBJ2-2, with TRBD2 as a possible D gene (5 bases). The CDR3 is 12 amino acids. CDR1 is DFQATT and CDR2 is SNEGSKA in the germline V gene (reference sequence). V lost 6 bases to trimming and J lost 5 bases, with 10 bases between them.